Detailed here is one TCR beta chain. This sample stems from a study of cytomegalovirus exposure and HLA in healthy donors. The CDR3 extends over 16 amino acids. V shed 4 bases, J shed 2 bases, and the junction held 7 bases outside the gene matches. The V gene's germline CDR1 is LGHNA and CDR2 YSLEER. Primers: 60 Vbeta forward and 13 Jbeta reverse. The repertoire was sequenced with immunoSEQ multiplex PCR; TCRdb's copy has only in-frame clones and lacks some. The repertoire has about 110,000 clones, more than 75% of them found once; the top ten carry about 1.8%. Material: PBMCs. This rearrangement joins TRBV4-3 to TRBJ2-3, with 9 bases aligning to TRBD1. This TCR was sampled from a middle-aged man in good health and CMV-seronegative. The CDR3 nucleotides read TGCGCCAGCAGCCCCGGGACAGGGCCACTCACAGATACGCAGTATTTT. This gives the protein CASSPGTGPLTDTQYF.